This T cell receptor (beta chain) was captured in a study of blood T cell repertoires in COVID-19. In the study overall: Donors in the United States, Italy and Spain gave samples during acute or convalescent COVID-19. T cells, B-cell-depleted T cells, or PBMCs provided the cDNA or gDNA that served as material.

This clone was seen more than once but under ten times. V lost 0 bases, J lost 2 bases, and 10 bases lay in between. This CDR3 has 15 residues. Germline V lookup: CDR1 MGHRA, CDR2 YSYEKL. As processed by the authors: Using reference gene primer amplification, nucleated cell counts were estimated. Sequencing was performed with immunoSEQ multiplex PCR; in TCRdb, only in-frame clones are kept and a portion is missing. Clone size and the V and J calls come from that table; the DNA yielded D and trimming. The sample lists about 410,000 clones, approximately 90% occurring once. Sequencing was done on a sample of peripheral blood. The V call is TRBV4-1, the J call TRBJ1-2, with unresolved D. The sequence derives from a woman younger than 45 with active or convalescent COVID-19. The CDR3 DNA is TGCGCCAGCAGCCAAGATTCAGCGGGGAACTATGGCTACACCTTC. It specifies CASSQDSAGNYGYTF.